These 15 T cell receptor beta chains came from one sample sequenced in a study of T cell repertoires in cytomegalovirus infection. TCRdb re-called the reads through MiXCR, storing one row per CDR3 protein. In the table there are roughly 990,000 distinct CDR3 sequences, roughly 30% of which are singletons. For these receptors, no antigen is known. The sequencing here drew on cultured CD8+ T cells from PBMCs, taken from culture after CMV antigen stimulation. The receptors come from a human donor in good health (CMV status not recorded). Some clones in this sample may be carry-over from other donors' samples.

The CDR3 DNA reads as TGTGCCAGCAGTGAAGCGCGGGTACATCAGCCCCAGCATTTT. Translating it yields CASSEARVHQPQHF. The chain combines TRBV2 with TRBJ1-5; D gene uncertain. V shed 0 bases and J shed 5 bases, with 8 bases lying between them. This CDR3 contains 14 residues. Germline CDR1 SNHLY, CDR2 FYNNEI.

The rearrangement links TRBV20-1 to TRBJ2-3; 10 bases are a match to TRBD1. The V gene end was trimmed by 3 bases and the J gene end by 2 bases; junction bases not matched to a gene: 11. Germline V CDR1 and CDR2: DFQATT, SNEGSKA (reference sequence). This CDR3 is built from 17 residues. CDR3 sequence (DNA): TGCAGTGCTAGGACGTTTGGGACAGGGGCCTTCACAGATACGCAGTATTTT. Its translation is CSARTFGTGAFTDTQYF.

The rearrangement joins TRBV25-1 to TRBJ1-2; TRBD1 aligns across 8 bases. In germline, CDR1 is MGHDK, CDR2 SYGVNS. The V segment lost 10 bases and the J segment 6 bases; nucleotides outside the gene matches: 4. CDR3 length: 11 residues. As DNA, the CDR3 is TGTGCCACGGGACAGGTTAATGGCTACACCTTC. Translation gives CATGQVNGYTF.

The table lists this clonotype with a count of one. The chain combines TRBV7-6 with TRBJ1-4; D is perhaps TRBD1 (6 bases). The CDR3 has 15 amino acids. The germline V and J ends were trimmed by 5 bases and 7 bases, with 17 bases remaining between them. Germline values: CDR1 SGHVS, CDR2 FNYEAQ. This chain's CDR3 is CASSPKQGFGEKLFF. Written as DNA, the CDR3 is TGTGCCAGCAGCCCGAAGCAGGGGTTCGGTGAAAAACTGTTTTTT.

This sequence joins TRBV13 and TRBJ2-1; TRBD2 matches 12 bases. J lost 8 bases, V lost 5 bases, and 10 bases had no gene match. This CDR3 has 16 amino acids. Germline CDR1 and CDR2: PRHDT and FYEKMQ (reference sequence). This CDR3 reads CASSAPSGGGRDEQFF. The CDR3 region has the DNA TGTGCCAGCAGCGCCCCTAGCGGGGGGGGCCGCGATGAGCAGTTCTTC. Variable domain in full (rest from reference TRBV13 and TRBJ2-1): AAGVIQSPRHLIKEKRETATLKCYPIPRHDTVYWYQQGPGQDPQFLISFYEKMQSDKGSIPDRFSAQQFSDYHSELNMSSLELGDSALYFCASSAPSGGGRDEQFFGPGTRLTVL.

The V call is TRBV7-6, the J call TRBJ1-2; 9 positions match TRBD1. Germline values: CDR1 SGHVS, CDR2 FNYEAQ. This CDR3 is 14 amino acids long. The J segment lost 8 bases and the V segment lost 5 bases, leaving 9 bases of the junction unmatched. The CDR3 loop reads CASSPSGTGNGYTF. In nucleotides, the CDR3 is TGTGCCAGCAGCCCTAGCGGGACAGGGAACGGCTACACCTTC.

This sequence joins TRBV19 and TRBJ2-5; 7 bases are a match to TRBD2. The germline V gene encodes CDR1 LNHDA and CDR2 SQIVND (reference sequence). The CDR3 is made up of 13 amino acids. Unmatched junction bases numbered 5, after V lost 6 bases and J lost 4 bases. This chain's CDR3 is CASRGRGRETQYF. The CDR3 bases are TGTGCCAGTAGGGGGAGGGGTAGAGAGACCCAGTACTTC. The full variable domain, with the rest looked up from reference TRBV19 and TRBJ2-5, is DGGITQSPKYLFRKEGQNVTLSCEQNLNHDAMYWYRQDPGQGLRLIYYSQIVNDFQKGDIAEGYSVSREKKESFPLTVTSAQKNPTAFYLCASRGRGRETQYFGPGTRLLVL.

The rearrangement links TRBV19 to TRBJ2-7, with D unclear. CDR1 and CDR2 from the germline V gene are LNHDA and SQIVND (reference sequence). CDR3 length: 14 residues. V gave up 5 bases and J gave up 0 bases, with 11 bases separating them. The DNA of the CDR3 is TGTGCCAGTAGTCCGGCACAGTACTCCTACGAGCAGTACTTC. Protein sequence: CASSPAQYSYEQYF.

This clonotype has more than one count but fewer than ten. The rearrangement links TRBV2 to TRBJ2-5; 10 bases fit TRBD2. CDR1 is SNHLY and CDR2 is FYNNEI in the germline V gene. Trimming removed 0 bases from V and 8 bases from J; junction bases left unmatched: 12. The CDR3 is made up of 17 amino acids. CDR3 in DNA: TGTGCCAGCAGTGAAGCGGAGCGGGGGGGCCCTCAGTCAACCCAGTACTTC. This encodes CASSEAERGGPQSTQYF.

The chain carries TRBV5-4 and TRBJ1-1; D may be TRBD1 (5 bases). In germline, CDR1 is SGHNT, CDR2 YYREEE (reference sequence). CDR3 length equals 13 residues. V was shortened by 5 bases and J by 4 bases, with 12 bases between the two germline ends. The CDR3 is CASRFRGGTEAFF. The CDR3, as DNA: TGTGCCAGCAGGTTTAGGGGCGGCACTGAAGCTTTCTTT.

The sample holds many counts of this clonotype. The rearrangement joins TRBV12-5 to TRBJ2-1, with D possibly matching TRBD2 (7 bases). This CDR3 spans 16 amino acids. From germline, CDR1 is LGHNT and CDR2 FRNRAP. Trimming pared 3 bases from V and 5 bases from J, leaving 17 bases between. CDR3 sequence: CASGFFPRGADNEQFF. CDR3 nucleotides: TGTGCTAGTGGTTTCTTCCCTCGGGGGGCCGACAATGAGCAGTTCTTC.

As for this clonotype: This may be a read error: a much more frequent sequence differs by one nucleotide. The chain recombines TRBV6-5 with TRBJ1-1; no reliable D call. The germline V and J ends were trimmed by 2 bases and 9 bases, with 13 bases remaining between them. The length of the CDR3 is 13 residues. CDR1 and CDR2 (germline): MNHEY, SVGAGI. The chain's CDR3 is CASSYMAGSKAFF. Written as DNA, the CDR3 is TGTGCCAGCAGTTACATGGCCGGGAGTAAAGCTTTCTTT.

This clonotype was seen only a few times. The V gene is TRBV27, the J gene TRBJ2-3; D may be TRBD2 (7 bases). Germline V lookup: CDR1 MNHEY, CDR2 SMNVEV (reference sequence). V was trimmed by 3 bases and J by 1 base, leaving 11 bases between them. CDR3 size: 15 residues. The CDR3 DNA sequence: TGTGCCAGCAGTTTGGGGGGGCGCCGCACAGATACGCAGTATTTT. Its protein product is CASSLGGRRTDTQYF.

This clonotype was recorded once. The J gene is TRBJ2-5, the V gene TRBV25-1; D gene ambiguous. Trimming cost V 3 bases and J 1 base, with 3 bases left between them. This CDR3 has 12 amino acids. Germline loops: CDR1 MGHDK, CDR2 SYGVNS. CDR3 bases: TGTGCCAGCAGTGAGCTCCAAGAGACCCAGTACTTC. This gives the protein CASSELQETQYF.

The chain joins TRBV12-3 or TRBV12-4 to TRBJ1-3; D ambiguous. CDR3 length: 10 amino acids. V was shortened by 8 bases and J by 9 bases, with 8 bases between the two germline ends. The CDR3 protein is CASWSSTIYF. In DNA, the CDR3 is TGTGCCAGCTGGTCAAGCACCATATATTTT.